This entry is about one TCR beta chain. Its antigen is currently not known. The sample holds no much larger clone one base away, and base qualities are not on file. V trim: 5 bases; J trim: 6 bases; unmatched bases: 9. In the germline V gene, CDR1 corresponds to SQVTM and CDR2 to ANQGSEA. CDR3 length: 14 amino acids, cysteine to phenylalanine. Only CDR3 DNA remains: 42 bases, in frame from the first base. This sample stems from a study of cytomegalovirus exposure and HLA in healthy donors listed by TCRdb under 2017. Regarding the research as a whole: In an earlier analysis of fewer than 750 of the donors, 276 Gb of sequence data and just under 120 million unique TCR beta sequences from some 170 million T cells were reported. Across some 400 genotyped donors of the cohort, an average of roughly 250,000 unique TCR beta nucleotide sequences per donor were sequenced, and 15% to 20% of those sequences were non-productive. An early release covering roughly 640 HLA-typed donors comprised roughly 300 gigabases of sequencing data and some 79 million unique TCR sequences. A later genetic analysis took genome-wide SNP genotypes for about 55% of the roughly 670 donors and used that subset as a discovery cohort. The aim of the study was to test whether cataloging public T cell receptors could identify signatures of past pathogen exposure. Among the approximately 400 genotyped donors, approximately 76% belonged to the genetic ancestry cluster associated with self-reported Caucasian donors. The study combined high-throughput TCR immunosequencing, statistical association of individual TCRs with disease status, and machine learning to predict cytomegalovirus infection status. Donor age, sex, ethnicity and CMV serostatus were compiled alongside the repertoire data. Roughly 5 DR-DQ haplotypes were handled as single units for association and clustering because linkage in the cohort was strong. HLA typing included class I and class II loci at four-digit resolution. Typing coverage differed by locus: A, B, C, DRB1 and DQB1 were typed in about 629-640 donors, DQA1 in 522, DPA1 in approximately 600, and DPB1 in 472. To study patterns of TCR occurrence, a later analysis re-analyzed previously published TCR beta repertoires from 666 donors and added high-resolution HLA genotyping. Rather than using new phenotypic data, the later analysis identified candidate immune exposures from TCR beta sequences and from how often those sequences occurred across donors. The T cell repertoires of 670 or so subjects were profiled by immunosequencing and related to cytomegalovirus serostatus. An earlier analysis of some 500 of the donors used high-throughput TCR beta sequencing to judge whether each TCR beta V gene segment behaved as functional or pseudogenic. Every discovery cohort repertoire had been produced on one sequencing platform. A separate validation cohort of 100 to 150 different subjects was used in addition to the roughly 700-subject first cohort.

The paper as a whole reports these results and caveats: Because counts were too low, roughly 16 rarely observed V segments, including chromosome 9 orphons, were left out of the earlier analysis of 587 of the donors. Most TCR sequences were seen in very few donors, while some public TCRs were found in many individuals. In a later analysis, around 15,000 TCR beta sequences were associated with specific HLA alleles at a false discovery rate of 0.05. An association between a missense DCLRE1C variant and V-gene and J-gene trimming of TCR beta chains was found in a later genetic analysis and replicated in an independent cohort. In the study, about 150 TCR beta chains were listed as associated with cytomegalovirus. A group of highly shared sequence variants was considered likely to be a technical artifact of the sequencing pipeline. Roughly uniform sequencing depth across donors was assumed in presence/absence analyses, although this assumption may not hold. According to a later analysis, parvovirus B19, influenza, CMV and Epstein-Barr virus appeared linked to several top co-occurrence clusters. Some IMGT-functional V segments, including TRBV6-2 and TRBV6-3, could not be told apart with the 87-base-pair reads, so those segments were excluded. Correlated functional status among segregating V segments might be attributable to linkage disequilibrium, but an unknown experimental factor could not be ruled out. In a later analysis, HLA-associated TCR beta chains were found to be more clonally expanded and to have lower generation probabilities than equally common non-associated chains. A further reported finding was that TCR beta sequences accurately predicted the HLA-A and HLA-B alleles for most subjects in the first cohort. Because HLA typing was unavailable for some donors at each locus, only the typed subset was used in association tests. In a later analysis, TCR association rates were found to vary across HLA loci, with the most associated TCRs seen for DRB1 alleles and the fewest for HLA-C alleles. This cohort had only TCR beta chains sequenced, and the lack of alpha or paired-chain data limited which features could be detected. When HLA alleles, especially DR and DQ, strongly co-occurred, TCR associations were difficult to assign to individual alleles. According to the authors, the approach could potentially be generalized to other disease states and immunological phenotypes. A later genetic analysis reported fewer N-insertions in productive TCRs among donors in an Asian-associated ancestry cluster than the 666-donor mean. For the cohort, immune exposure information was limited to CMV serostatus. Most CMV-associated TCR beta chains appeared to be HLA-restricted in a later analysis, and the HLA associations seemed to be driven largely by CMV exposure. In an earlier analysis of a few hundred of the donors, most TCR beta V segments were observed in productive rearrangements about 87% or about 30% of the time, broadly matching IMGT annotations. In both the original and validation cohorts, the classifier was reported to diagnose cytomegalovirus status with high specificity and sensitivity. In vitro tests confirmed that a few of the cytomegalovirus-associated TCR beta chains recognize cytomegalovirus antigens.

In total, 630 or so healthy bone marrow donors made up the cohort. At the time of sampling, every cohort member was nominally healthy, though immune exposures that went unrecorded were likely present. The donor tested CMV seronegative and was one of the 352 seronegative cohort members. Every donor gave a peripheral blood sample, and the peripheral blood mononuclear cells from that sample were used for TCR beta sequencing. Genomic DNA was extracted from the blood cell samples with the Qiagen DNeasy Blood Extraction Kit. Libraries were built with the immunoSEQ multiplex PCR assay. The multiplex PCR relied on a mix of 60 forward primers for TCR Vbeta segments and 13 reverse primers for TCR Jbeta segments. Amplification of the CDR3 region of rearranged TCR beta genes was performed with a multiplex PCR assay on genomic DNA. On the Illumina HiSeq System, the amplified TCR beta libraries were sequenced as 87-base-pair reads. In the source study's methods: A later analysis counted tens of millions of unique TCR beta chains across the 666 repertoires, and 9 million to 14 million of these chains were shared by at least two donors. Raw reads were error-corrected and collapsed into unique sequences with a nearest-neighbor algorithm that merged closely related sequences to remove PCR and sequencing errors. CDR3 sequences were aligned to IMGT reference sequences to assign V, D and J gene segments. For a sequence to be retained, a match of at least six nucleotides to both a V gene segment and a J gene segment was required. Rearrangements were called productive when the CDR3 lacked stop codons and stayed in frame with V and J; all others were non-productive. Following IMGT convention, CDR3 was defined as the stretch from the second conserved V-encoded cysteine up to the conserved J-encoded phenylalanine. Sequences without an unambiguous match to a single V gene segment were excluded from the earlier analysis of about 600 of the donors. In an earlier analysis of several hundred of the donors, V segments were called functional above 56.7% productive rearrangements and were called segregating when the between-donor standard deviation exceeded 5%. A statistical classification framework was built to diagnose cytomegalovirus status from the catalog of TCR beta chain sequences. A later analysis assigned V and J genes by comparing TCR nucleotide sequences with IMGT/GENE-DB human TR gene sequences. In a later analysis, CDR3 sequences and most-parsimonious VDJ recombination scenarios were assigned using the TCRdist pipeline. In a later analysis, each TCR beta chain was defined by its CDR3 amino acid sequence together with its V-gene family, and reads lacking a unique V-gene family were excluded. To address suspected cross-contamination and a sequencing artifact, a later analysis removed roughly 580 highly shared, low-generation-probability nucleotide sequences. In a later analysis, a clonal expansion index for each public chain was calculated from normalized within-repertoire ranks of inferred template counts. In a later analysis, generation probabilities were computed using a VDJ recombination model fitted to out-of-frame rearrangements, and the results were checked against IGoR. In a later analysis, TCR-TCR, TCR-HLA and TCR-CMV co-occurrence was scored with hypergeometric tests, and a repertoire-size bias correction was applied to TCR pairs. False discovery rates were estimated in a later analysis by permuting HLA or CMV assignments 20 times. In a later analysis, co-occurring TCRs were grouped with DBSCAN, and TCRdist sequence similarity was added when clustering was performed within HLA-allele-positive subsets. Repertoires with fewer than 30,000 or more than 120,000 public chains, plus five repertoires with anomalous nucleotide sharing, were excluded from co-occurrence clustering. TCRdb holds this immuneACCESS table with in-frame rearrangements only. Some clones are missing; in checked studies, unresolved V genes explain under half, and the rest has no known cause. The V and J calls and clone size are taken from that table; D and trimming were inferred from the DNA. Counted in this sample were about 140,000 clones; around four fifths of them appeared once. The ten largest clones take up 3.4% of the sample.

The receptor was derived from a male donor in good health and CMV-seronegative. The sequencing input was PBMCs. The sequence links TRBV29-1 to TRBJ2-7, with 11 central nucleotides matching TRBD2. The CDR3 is CSVRGSGRAIEQYF. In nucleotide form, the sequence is TGCAGCGTTCGAGGTAGCGGGAGGGCCATCGAGCAGTACTTC.